The following is a T cell receptor beta chain sequence with its context. Libraries were prepared by immunoSEQ multiplex PCR; TCRdb keeps only in-frame clonotypes and omits some of them. In the table there are fewer than 300,000 clones, roughly 90% of which are singletons. The sample is drawn from a study of blood T cell repertoires in COVID-19. Study overall: Collection of acute and convalescent COVID-19 samples took place in the United States, Italy and Spain. From T cells, B-cell-depleted T cells, or PBMCs came the material, which was cDNA or gDNA.

The cohort comprised adults aged about 18 to 89 years residing in about two dozen US areas. Either two negative PCRs, clearance, or symptom resolution qualified Cohort 3 donors as recovered. Trimming removed 2 bases at V and 6 bases at J, with 14 bases between. The CDR3 covers 16 residues. Per germline, CDR1 MNHEY and CDR2 SVGAGI. The material sequenced was PBMCs or T cells enriched from blood (not recorded which). The chain links TRBV6-5 to TRBJ1-6; D is possibly TRBD1 (5 bases). This clonotype was obtained from a man aged 40-55 years who had recovered from COVID-19. In nucleotides, the CDR3 is TGTGCCAGCAGTTACCGCCCGGGGGATTCTAATTCACCCCTCCACTTT. Residues: CASSYRPGDSNSPLHF.